Presented here are 6 T cell receptor beta chains from one specimen sequenced in a study of radiotherapy plus CTLA-4 blockade in lung cancer. Measured with immunoSEQ multiplex PCR; TCRdb has only the in-frame clones, and not every one. The table includes approximately 94,000 clones, roughly 80% detected once. The material sequenced was peripheral blood, taken from a patient treated with radiotherapy plus ipilimumab. These receptors were collected from a human donor with non-small cell lung cancer that progressed on radiotherapy plus ipilimumab.

The rearrangement links TRBV6-1 to TRBJ1-2; TRBD1 matches at 7 bases. Per germline, CDR1 MNHNS and CDR2 SASEGT. The CDR3 is 15 residues long. J lost 8 bases, V lost 5 bases, and 14 bases had no gene match. In DNA form, the CDR3 reads TGTGCCAGCAGTCCGCGACAGACAGGGCTGAACGGCTACACCTTC. It encodes CASSPRQTGLNGYTF.

This clone was recorded once. Written as DNA, the CDR3 is TGTGCCAGTAGTCCCAGGCGGGACAGGATCGGGGAGCTGTTTTTT. It codes for CASSPRRDRIGELFF. This rearrangement joins TRBV19 to TRBJ2-2, with 8 bases matching TRBD1. This CDR3 spans 15 amino acids. Trimming took 5 bases from V and 7 from J; bases not matched to a gene: 9. The V gene's germline CDR1 is LNHDA and CDR2 SQIVND (reference sequence).

The CDR3 sequence is CASSNCVPSSYNEQFF. The DNA of the CDR3 is TGTGCCAGCAGCAACTGCGTCCCAAGCTCCTACAATGAGCAGTTCTTC. V and J are TRBV21-1 and TRBJ2-1; the table's TRBD2 call for D was not verified on the DNA. TRBV21-1 is classified as a pseudogene. This CDR3 region has 16 residues.

The CDR3 bases are TGTGCCAGCAGCGTAGGTCCGATGTATACCTACGAGCAGTACTTC. The encoded protein is CASSVGPMYTYEQYF. The rearrangement uses TRBV9 and TRBJ2-7, with D hard to call. The CDR3 runs 15 residues. Per the germline V gene, CDR1 is SGDLS and CDR2 is YYNGEE. V dropped 0 bases and J dropped 2 bases, with 12 bases sitting between them. The whole variable domain, remainder taken from reference TRBV9 and TRBJ2-7, is DSGVTQTPKHLITATGQRVTLRCSPRSGDLSVYWYQQSLDQGLQFLIQYYNGEERAKGNILERFSAQQFPDLHSELNLSSLELGDSALYFCASSVGPMYTYEQYFGPGTRLTVT.

The chain recombines TRBV11-2 with TRBJ2-7; weak D call: TRBD1 (5 bases). Deletions cut 0 bases from V and 3 bases from J, with 15 bases between. The CDR3 is 16 residues long. Germline values: CDR1 SGHAT, CDR2 FQNNGV. The CDR3 sequence: CASSLDGGHRGYEQYF. CDR3 DNA: TGTGCCAGCAGCTTAGACGGCGGACACCGAGGCTACGAGCAGTACTTC.

In regard to this clone: Other DNA sequences in the sample encode the same CDR3. The V call is TRBV28, the J call TRBJ1-1; 11 nucleotides match TRBD1. The J segment lost 1 base and the V segment lost 3 bases, leaving 13 bases of the junction unmatched. CDR1 and CDR2 (germline): MDHEN, SYDVKM. The CDR3 has 19 amino acids. The CDR3 sequence: CASSFHGTGGYVGNTEAFF. The CDR3 DNA follows: TGTGCCAGCAGTTTCCACGGGACAGGGGGATATGTTGGGAACACTGAAGCTTTCTTT.